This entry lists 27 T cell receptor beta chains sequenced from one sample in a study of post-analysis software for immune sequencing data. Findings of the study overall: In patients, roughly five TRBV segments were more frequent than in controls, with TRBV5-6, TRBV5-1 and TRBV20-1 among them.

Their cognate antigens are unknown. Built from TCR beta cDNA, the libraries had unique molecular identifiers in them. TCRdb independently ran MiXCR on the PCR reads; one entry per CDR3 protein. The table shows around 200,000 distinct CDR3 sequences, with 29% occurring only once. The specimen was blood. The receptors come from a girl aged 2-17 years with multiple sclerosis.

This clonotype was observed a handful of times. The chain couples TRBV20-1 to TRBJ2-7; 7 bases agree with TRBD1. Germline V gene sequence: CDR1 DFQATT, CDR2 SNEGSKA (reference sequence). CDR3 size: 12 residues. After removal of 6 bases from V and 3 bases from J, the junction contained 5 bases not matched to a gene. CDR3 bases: TGCAGTGCACCACGGGACAGCTACGAGCAGTACTTC. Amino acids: CSAPRDSYEQYF.

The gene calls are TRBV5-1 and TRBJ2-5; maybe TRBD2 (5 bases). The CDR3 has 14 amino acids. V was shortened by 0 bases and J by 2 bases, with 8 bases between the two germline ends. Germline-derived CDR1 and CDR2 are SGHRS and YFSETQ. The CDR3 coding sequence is TGCGCCAGCAGCTTGGATGGCGGGCAAGAGACCCAGTACTTC. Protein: CASSLDGGQETQYF. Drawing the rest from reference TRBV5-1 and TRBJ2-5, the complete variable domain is KAGVTQTPRYLIKTRGQQVTLSCSPISGHRSVSWYQQTPGQGLQFLFEYFSETQRNKGNFPGRFSGRQFSNSRSEMNVSTLELGDSALYLCASSLDGGQETQYFGPGTRLLVL.

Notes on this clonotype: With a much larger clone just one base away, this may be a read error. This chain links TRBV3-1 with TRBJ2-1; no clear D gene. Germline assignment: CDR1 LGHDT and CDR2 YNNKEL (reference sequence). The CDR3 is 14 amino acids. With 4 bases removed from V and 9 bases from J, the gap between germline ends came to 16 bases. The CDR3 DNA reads TGTGCCAGCAGCCGAACAGAGTCGTTCAGTGAGCAGTTCTTC. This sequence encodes CASSRTESFSEQFF.

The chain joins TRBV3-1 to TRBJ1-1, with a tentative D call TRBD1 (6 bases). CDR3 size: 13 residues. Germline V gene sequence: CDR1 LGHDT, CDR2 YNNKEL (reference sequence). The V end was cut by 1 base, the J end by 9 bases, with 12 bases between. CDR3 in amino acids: CASSQVNRAQAFF. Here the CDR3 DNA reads TGTGCCAGCAGCCAAGTTAACAGGGCCCAAGCTTTCTTT.

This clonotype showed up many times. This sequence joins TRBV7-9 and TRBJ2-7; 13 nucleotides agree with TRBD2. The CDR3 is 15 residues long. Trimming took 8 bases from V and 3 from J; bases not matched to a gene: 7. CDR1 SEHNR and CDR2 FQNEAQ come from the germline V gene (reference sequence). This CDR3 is CASGLGTSGNYEQYF. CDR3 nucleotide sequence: TGTGCCAGCGGGTTGGGGACTAGCGGGAACTACGAGCAGTACTTC.

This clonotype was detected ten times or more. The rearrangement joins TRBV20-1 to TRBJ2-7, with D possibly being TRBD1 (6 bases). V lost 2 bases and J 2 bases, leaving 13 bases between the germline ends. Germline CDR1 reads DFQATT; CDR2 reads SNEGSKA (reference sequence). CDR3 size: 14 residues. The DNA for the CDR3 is TGCAGTGCTAGATCGTGGACAGTCGCCTACGAGCAGTACTTC. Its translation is CSARSWTVAYEQYF.

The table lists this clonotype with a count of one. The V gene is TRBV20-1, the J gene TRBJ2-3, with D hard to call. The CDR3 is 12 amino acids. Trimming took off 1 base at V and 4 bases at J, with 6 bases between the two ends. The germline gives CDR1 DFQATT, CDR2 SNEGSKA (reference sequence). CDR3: CSARGQADTQYF. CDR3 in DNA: TGCAGTGCTAGAGGCCAGGCAGATACGCAGTATTTT.

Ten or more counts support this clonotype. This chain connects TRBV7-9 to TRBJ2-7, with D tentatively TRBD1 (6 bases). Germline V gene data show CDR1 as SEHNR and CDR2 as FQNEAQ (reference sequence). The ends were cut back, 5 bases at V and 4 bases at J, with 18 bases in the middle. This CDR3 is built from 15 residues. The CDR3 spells CASSPYGQGTYEQYF. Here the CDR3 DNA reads TGTGCCAGCAGCCCTTACGGTCAGGGGACGTACGAGCAGTACTTC.

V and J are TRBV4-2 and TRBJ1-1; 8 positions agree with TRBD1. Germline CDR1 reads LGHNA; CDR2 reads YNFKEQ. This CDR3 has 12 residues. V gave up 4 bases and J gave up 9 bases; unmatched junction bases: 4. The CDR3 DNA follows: TGTGCCAGCAGCCTCGACAGGGGCCAAGCTTTCTTT. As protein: CASSLDRGQAFF.

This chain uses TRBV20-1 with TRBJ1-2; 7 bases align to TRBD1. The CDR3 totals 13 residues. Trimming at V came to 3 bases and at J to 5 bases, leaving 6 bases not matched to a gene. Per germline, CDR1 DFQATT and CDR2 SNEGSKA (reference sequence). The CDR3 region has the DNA TGCAGTGCTAGGAAACAGGGGAGTTATGGCTACACCTTC. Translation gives CSARKQGSYGYTF.

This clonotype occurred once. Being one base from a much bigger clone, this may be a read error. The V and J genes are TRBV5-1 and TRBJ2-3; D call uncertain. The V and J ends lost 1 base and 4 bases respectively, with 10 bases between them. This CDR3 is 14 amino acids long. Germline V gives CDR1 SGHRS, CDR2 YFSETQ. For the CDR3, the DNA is TGCGCCAGCAGCTTGTCCCAATGGGCAGATACGCAGTATTTT. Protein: CASSLSQWADTQYF.

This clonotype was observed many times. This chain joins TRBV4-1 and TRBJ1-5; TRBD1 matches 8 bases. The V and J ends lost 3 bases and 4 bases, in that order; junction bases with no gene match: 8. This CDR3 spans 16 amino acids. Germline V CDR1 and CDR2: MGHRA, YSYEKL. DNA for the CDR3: TGCGCCAGCAGCCACGGGACAGGTCTTAGGAATCAGCCCCAGCATTTT. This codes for CASSHGTGLRNQPQHF.

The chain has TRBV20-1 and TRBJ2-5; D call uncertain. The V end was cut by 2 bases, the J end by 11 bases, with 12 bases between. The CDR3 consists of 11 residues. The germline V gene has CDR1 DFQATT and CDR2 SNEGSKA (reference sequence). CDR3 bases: TGCAGTGCTAGATACTACCGAGAGCAGTACTTC. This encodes CSARYYREQYF.

Written as DNA, the CDR3 is TGTGCCAGCGGCCAACAGGGTCCAGATACGCAGTATTTT. Encoded protein: CASGQQGPDTQYF. The chain joins TRBV12-3 or TRBV12-4 to TRBJ2-3; D might be TRBD1 (6 bases). There are 13 residues in the CDR3. Deletions cut 8 bases from V and 4 bases from J, with 13 bases between.

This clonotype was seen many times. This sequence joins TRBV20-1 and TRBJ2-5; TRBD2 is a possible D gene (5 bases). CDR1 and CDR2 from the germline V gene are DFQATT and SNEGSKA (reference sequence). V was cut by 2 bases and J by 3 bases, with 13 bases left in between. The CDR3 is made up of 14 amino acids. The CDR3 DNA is TGCAGTGCTAGATTCCTAGCAGTGAAAGAGACCCAGTACTTC. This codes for CSARFLAVKETQYF.

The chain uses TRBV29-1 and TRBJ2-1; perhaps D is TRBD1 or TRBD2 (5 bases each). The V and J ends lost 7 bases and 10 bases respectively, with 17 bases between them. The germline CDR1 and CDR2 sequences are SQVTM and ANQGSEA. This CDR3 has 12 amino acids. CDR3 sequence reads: CSGAPPGDEQFF. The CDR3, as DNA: TGCAGCGGCGCGCCACCTGGGGACGAGCAGTTCTTC.

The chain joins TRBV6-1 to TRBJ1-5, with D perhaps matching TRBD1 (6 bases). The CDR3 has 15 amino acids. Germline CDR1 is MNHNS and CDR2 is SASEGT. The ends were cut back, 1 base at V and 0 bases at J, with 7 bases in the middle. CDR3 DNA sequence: TGTGCCAGCAGTGAAGACAGGGTTAGCAATCAGCCCCAGCATTTT. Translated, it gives CASSEDRVSNQPQHF.

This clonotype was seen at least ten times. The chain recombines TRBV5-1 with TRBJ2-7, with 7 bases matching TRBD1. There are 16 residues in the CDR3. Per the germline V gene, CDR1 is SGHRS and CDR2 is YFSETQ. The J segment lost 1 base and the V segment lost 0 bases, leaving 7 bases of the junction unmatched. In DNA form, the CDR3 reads TGCGCCAGCAGCTTGGGGGACAGTGCCCTTTCCTACGAGCAGTACTTC. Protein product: CASSLGDSALSYEQYF.

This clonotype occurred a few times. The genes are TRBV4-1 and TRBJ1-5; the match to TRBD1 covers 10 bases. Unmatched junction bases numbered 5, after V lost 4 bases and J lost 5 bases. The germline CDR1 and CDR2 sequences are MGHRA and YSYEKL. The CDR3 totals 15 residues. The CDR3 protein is CASSPGQGFDQPQHF. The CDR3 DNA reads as TGCGCCAGCAGCCCGGGACAGGGGTTCGATCAGCCCCAGCATTTT.

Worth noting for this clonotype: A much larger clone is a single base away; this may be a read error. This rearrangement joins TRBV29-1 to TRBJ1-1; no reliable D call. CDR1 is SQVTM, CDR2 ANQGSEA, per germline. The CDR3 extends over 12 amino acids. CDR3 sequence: CSVDELNTETFF. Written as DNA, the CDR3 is TGCAGCGTTGACGAGTTGAACACTGAAACTTTCTTT.

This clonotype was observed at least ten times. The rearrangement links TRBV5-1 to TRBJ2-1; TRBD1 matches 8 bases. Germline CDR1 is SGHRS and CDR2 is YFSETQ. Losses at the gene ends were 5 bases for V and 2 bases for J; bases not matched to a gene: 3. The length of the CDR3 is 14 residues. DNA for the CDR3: TGCGCCAGCAGAACACAGGGGGCCTACAATGAGCAGTTCTTC. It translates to CASRTQGAYNEQFF.

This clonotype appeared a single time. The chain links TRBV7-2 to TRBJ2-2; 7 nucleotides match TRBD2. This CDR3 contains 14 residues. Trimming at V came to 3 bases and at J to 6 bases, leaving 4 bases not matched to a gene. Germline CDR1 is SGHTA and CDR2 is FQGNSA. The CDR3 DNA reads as TGTGCCAGCAGCTTCGAGGGAGGGGCCGGGGAGCTGTTTTTT. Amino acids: CASSFEGGAGELFF.

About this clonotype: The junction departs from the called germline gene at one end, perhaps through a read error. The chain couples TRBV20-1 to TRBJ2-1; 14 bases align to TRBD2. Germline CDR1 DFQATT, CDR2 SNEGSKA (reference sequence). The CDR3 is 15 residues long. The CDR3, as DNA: TGCAGCGCTAGTTGGGGACTAGCGGGAGTACGGGAGCAGTTCTTC. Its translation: CSASWGLAGVREQFF.

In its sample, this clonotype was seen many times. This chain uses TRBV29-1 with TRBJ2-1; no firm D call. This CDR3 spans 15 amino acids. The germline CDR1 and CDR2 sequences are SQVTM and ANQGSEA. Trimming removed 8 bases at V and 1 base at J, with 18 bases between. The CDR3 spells CSLLGKIGSYNEQFF. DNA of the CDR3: TGCAGCCTCTTGGGGAAAATTGGTTCCTACAATGAGCAGTTCTTC.

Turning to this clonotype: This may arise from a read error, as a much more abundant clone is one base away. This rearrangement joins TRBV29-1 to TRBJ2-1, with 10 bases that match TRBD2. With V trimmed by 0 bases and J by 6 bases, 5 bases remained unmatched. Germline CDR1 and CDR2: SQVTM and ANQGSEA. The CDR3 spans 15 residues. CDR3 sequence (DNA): TGCAGCGTTGAAGAATCAAGCGGGAGGGGCAATGAGCAGTTCTTC. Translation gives CSVEESSGRGNEQFF.

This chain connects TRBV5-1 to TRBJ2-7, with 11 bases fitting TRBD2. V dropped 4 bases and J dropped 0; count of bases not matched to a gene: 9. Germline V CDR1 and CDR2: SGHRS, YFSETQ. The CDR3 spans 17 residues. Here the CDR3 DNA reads TGCGCCAGCAGCCAGCTTAGTAGCGGGAGGGTCTCCTACGAGCAGTACTTC. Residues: CASSQLSSGRVSYEQYF.

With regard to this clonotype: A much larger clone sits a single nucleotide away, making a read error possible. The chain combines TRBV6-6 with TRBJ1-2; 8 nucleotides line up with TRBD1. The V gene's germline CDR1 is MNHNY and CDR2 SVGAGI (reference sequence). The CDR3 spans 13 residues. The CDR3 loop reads CANSPTGAVGYTF. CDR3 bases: TGTGCCAACAGTCCGACAGGGGCGGTTGGCTACACCTTC.